Listed below are T cell receptor beta chains from one sample, sequenced in a study of cytomegalovirus exposure and HLA in healthy donors. Assay: immunoSEQ multiplex PCR; the TCRdb copy retains only in-frame clones and omits some. The sample lists 150,000 to 200,000 clones; roughly 73% were seen once. Sequenced sample: PBMCs. These receptors were collected from a female donor in good health and CMV-seronegative. Each CDR3 is given with its conserved first and last residue.

cdr3_length	v_call	j_call	cdr3_aa
15	TRBV6-1	TRBJ1-5	CATTRSTGWEQPQHF
13	TRBV19	TRBJ2-3	CASGQTATDTQYF
15	TRBV9	TRBJ1-6	CASSVVGSNNSPLHF
15	TRBV5-1	TRBJ2-2	CASSLAGYSGGELFF
14	TRBV5-1	TRBJ2-7	CASSLRGMNYEQYF
14	TRBV28	TRBJ2-7	CASNPTRGSYEQYF
15	TRBV28	TRBJ2-1	CASRSGTGSYNEQFF
14	TRBV5-1	TRBJ2-3	CASSLSGGVDTQYF
15	TRBV5-4	TRBJ2-1	CASSLVAGGPNEQFF
15	TRBV7-2	TRBJ2-1	CASSLASGRYNEQFF
15	TRBV5-4	TRBJ2-7	CASSLAGGRSYEQYF
15	TRBV5-6	TRBJ1-3	CASSYKGRAGNTIYF
14	TRBV27	TRBJ1-4	CASSLWGDNEKLFF
12	TRBV2	TRBJ1-5	CASRDRVEPQHF
19	TRBV14	TRBJ2-1	CASSQEFLVGTSTLNEQFF
15	TRBV7-8	TRBJ1-2	CASSLKQGSNYGYTF
12	TRBV2	TRBJ1-5	CATSTVNQPQHF
16	TRBV19	TRBJ2-7	CASSIGIGQGAYEQYF
17	TRBV2	TRBJ2-7	CASSSGLAGGPGYEQYF
11	TRBV7-8	TRBJ2-1	CASSSINEQFF
13	TRBV7-3	TRBJ1-4	CASSAGPNEKLFF
15	TRBV5-1	TRBJ2-1	CASSLVSRGYNEQFF
16	TRBV4-1	TRBJ2-1	CASSQGERDPYNEQFF
18	TRBV6-1	TRBJ2-7	CASSDWTTLSRGSYEQYF
17	TRBV4-1	TRBJ2-7	CASSQDPLGAGEREQYF
16	TRBV5-8	TRBJ1-4	CASSLGRAGGNEKLFF
14	TRBV7-3	TRBJ2-1	CASSPQGAGGEQFF
14	TRBV2	TRBJ1-5	CASSADREYQPQHF
14	TRBV28	TRBJ2-7	CASKTSGVSYEQYF
14	TRBV28	TRBJ1-1	CASSFRGADTEAFF
17	TRBV28	TRBJ2-6	CASIPGQGLSGANVLTF
15	TRBV11-3	TRBJ2-7	CASSWGTGRAYEQYF
15	TRBV10-3	TRBJ2-3	CAISGGQGSTDTQYF
17	TRBV28	TRBJ2-3	CASSLSPSGGSTDTQYF
15	TRBV6-4	TRBJ2-2	CASSRGQGDTGELFF
14	TRBV28	TRBJ2-5	CASSLLGGVETQYF
15	TRBV5-4	TRBJ1-2	CASSELSRGPYGYTF
15	TRBV2	TRBJ2-4	CASSLDTLAKNIQYF
15	TRBV7-8	TRBJ1-2	CASSLVAEGARGYTF
14	TRBV28	TRBJ2-5	CASSFLTTQETQYF
15	TRBV4-1	TRBJ2-2	CASSILADGTGELFF
13	TRBV30	TRBJ1-5	CAWAEGSNQPQHF
14	TRBV29-1	TRBJ1-2	CSGSKTGTNYGYTF
14	TRBV18	TRBJ1-1	CASSRWDSGTEAFF